This TCR beta chain comes out of a study of T cell repertoires in cytomegalovirus infection (dated by TCRdb to 2018 to 2020). Broadly, across the study: The peptide stimulations were aimed at well-studied HLA-B-restricted epitopes as well as recently identified HLA-C-restricted CMV epitopes, whose presentation resists viral immunomodulation. Because public TCR beta signatures pointed to carriage of CMV infection together with the matching HLA type, the HLA type of each donor mattered for the analysis. Study-wide findings and limitations: The ex vivo response was dominated by HLA-C-restricted CMV-specific TCR beta clonotypes, and the single most frequent clonotype in two of eight donors was supplied by these HLA-C-restricted clonotypes. Carriers of CMV infection plus the relevant HLA type were discriminated by the cumulative frequency of public TCR beta family members in the study cohort and in an independent approximately 340-donor cohort.

Interpreted using the paper, the treatment or condition label stands for: in vitro stimulation with specific CMV peptide epitopes to enrich CMV-specific T cells. For sequencing, an Illumina HiSeq 1500 was employed. TCRdb handled the public reads itself, with Q25 trimming in fastp and clone calling in MiXCR, and kept productive beta chains. Identical CDR3 protein sequences are pooled into one entry, listed with their most common genes and DNA. The sample table shows 680,000 or so distinct CDR3 sequences, and around 30% are seen once. Roughly 20% of the sample is in the top ten clones. This clonotype was counted at least ten times. The target of this receptor is not known. Base-call qualities are not available, and no considerably larger clone is one nucleotide away. Trimming costs V 3 bases and J 6 bases, and their ends lie 14 bases apart. The germline V gene (reference sequence) sets CDR1 to SEHNR and CDR2 to FQNEAQ. The CDR3 spans 15 residues, from the cysteine through the phenylalanine. Left in the record is the CDR3 DNA by itself, 45 bases read in frame from the first base.

This TCR was sampled from a human donor in good health (CMV status not recorded). Some clones in this sample may be carry-over from other donors' samples. The sequence links TRBV7-9 to TRBJ1-4, with a weak D call of TRBD1 (5 bases match). Sample: cultured PBMCs, taken from culture after CMV antigen stimulation. The nucleotides are TGTGCCAGCAGCTTCACCGGGACCCAAGATGAAAAACTGTTTTTT. It translates as CASSFTGTQDEKLFF.